This TCR beta chain was profiled in a study of identical twins (TCRdb year 2016). For context, the study as a whole: To test whether fetal clonotypes persist, the study used deep sequencing on TCR alpha and beta repertoires from monozygotic twins, unrelated adults of various ages, and cord blood. Replicate twin experiments were performed at different times using different library preparation protocols to rule out contamination.

Overall study outcomes, separate from this receptor: Because the same donors could not be followed over many years, conclusions were based on cross-sectional statistical analysis. The excess sharing between twins in beta out-of-frame sequences was weaker because fewer shared sequences reduced the signal-to-noise ratio. Zero-insertion analyses could be partly confounded by invariant T cells such as MAIT and iNKT, though diverse VJ usage argued against such confounding for most clonotypes. In monozygotic twins, recombination models systematically underestimated out-of-frame TCR alpha sharing, but the models matched the sharing seen between unrelated individuals. Abundant cord blood beta clonotypes had fewer insertions, young adult naive repertoires showed a similar but weaker trend, and memory repertoires showed no such trend. Compared with coincidental sharing between unrelated individuals, out-of-frame TCR alpha sequences shared between twins showed an excess of sequences with low generation probability.

In its sample, this clonotype was seen many times. Its antigen target is currently unknown. It has no much larger one-base neighbor in the sample; base qualities were not kept. Library preparation used 5' RACE. This sample was sequenced with an Illumina HiSeq 2000. Template switching added a universal primer binding site, and the final cDNA carried a unique molecular identifier that allowed TCR cDNA molecules to be counted accurately. First-strand cDNA for TCR alpha and beta chains was synthesized from specific primers in the conserved constant-segment region. To control for contamination, each cDNA library was double barcoded with a SMART-Mk sample barcode plus Illumina barcodes. TruSeq adapter sequences along with Illumina sample barcodes were introduced in two successive PCR steps. TCR alpha and beta cDNA libraries were sequenced on the Illumina HiSeq platform with custom primers. The published analysis was carried out like this. Unique molecular identifiers were extracted from raw reads with MiGEC, and CDR3 positions were determined with MiXCR. For each individual, recombination models were inferred using an EM algorithm with the repgenHMM and IGoR tools. The analysis of shared clonotypes was done with the tcR package in R, with sharing normalized by the product of cloneset sizes. To study raw recombination free of thymic and clonal selection effects, out-of-frame nonproductive sequences were analyzed. TCRdb reran the public reads through fastp at Q25 and MiXCR, keeping productive beta chains. Here each entry gathers all rows of one CDR3 protein and keeps the most common genes and DNA. For this entry, the V and J calls and clone size follow TCRdb and not the study's own pipeline. This sample is represented by approximately 220,000 distinct CDR3 sequences; approximately 8% of them were singletons. Less than 6.5% of the sample is held by the ten biggest clonotypes.

At the junction V is shortened by 4 bases and J by 5 bases; bases outside the gene matches: 13. Its CDR3 holds 18 amino acids, cysteine through phenylalanine. The kept DNA is CDR3 alone, 54 bases in frame from the first base. For CDR1 and CDR2, the germline V gene lists MGHRA and YSYEKL. Every donor in the study was a healthy Caucasian. Three pairs of female monozygotic twins, all aged about 18 to 30 years, made up the twin cohort. Positive isolation kits from Invitrogen were used to isolate the CD4+ and CD8+ T cell populations. The sample was also reused in another study, on yellow fever vaccine responses in identical twins. The second paper states: The T cell response to vaccination in identical twins was reported by the authors to appear partly convergent and partly personalized. In identical twins, the study followed T cell clones that responded to the vaccine with precision.

The chain joins TRBV4-1 to TRBJ2-1; 11 of the junction bases match TRBD1. This TCR came from a woman aged 18-29 years in good health. Sequencing was carried out using CD8+ T cells sorted from blood. The DNA is as follows: TGCGCCAGCAGCCCCCATCCGGGACAGGGGGTGAAGGACAATGAGCAGTTCTTC. It encodes CASSPHPGQGVKDNEQFF.